The source of this TCR beta chain is a study of cytotoxic CD8 clonotypes in ibrutinib-treated CLL. The V and J ends lost 6 bases and 2 bases, in that order; junction bases with no gene match: 10. The CDR3 is made up of 15 amino acids. Germline CDR1 and CDR2: MNHNY and SVGAGI (reference sequence). This clone was counted only a few times. Generated by immunoSEQ multiplex PCR, the TCRdb table keeps only in-frame clones and is missing some. The repertoire has approximately 13,000 clones, 55% to 75% of them found once; the top ten carry 5.4%. Specimen: PBMCs, collected before ibrutinib treatment. The V call is TRBV6-6, the J call TRBJ2-7; 7 bases are a match to TRBD1. This receptor was identified in a human donor with chronic lymphocytic leukemia. Written as DNA, the CDR3 is TGTGCCAGCAGACTCCCAGGGGGAACGACCTACGAGCAGTACTTC. Translation gives CASRLPGGTTYEQYF.